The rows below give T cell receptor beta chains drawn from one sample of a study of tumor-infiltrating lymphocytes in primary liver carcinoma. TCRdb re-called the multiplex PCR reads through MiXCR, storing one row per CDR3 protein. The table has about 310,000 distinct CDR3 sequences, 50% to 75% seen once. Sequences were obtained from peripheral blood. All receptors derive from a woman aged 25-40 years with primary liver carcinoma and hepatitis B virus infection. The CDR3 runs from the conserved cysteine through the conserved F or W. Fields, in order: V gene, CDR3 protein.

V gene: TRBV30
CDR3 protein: CTWSMREETQYF

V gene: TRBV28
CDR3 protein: CASSPPDRGFRELFF

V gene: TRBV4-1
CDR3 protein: CTSSFSGGPASGQETQYF

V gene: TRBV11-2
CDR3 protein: CVSSVGLYTPLIEQYF

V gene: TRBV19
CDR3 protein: CASSIDRLGVLSDYGYTF

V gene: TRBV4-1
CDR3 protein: CASSQSSRSPGQNTIYF

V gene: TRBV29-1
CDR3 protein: CSVEPGQGRDNEQFF

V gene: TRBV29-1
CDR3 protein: CSVGHSPPYEQYF

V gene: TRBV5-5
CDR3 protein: CASSLLGIGEGNTIYF

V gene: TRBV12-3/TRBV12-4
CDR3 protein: CASRKQGFGSYNEQFF

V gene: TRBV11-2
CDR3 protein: CARSTRTGINEKLFF

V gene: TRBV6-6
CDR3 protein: CATRRGNNQPQHF

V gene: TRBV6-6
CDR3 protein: CASSYSGGQGTGELFF

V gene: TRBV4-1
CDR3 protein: CASSQADGGGRETQYF

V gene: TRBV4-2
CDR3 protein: CASSYMGGAQSSYNVQFF

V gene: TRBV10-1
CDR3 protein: CASRGGAGETDTQYF

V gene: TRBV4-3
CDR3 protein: CASSQGTGATYEQYF

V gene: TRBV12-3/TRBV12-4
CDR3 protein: CASKQGGTNQPQHF

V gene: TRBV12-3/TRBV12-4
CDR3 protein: CASSLGLAYTDTQYF

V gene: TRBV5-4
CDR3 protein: CASSSGTVQETQYF

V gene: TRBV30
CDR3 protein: CAWSAGTNTGELFF

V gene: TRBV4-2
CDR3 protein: CAISHKRGLATDTQYF

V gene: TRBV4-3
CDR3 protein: CARSQEGGADTQYF

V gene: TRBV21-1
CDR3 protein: CASSKLGLRHSYNSPLHF

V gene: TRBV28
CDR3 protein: CASSPLETLSGANVLTF

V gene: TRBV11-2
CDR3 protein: CASSLGSGSQRGQYF

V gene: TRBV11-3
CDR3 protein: CASSLDYTSNGVLFF

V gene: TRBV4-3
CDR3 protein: CASSQGRSGRCYEQYF

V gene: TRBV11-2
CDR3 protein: CASSQTGVTPLHF

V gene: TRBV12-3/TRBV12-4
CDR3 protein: CASSTPRPGGTYGYTF

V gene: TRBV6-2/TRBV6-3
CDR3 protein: CASRHQGQETQYF

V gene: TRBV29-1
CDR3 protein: CNVSPLAEVHEQFF

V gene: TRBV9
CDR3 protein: CASGPQTGINTGELFF

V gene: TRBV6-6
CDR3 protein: CASSLQTTSEQFF

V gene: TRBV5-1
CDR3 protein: CASSPLSGSAEAFF

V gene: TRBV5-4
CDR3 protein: CASSPGTGGIGGMGPLHF

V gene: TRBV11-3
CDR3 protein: CASPAVGTGGSNPLSNQPQHF

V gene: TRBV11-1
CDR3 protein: CASSPQGFNTEAFF

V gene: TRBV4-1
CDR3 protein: CASSQITTGLAGEETQYF

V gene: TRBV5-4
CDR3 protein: CTSSFRGTDTQYF

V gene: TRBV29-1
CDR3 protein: CSVELDRPHYGYTF

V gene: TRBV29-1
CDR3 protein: CSVAVGQGRETRYF

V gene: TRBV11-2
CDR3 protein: CVSSQGPRVPFF

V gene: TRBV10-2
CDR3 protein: CASNRGAPHSEQYF

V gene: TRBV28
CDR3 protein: CASSLDSGRTQYF

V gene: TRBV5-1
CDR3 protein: CASLPDRGVSGANVLTF

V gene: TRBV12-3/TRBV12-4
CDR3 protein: CASSLNGPYSNQPQHF

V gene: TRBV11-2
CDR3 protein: CASSERLAVTYNEQFF

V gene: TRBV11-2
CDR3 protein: CASSLDRAGGPQTQYF

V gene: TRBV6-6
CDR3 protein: CASTTGGAYTGELFF

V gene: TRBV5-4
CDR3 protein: CASNLAGGQGEQYF